This TCR beta chain was observed in a study of blood T cell repertoires in COVID-19. Study information: PBMCs, B-cell-depleted T cells, or T cells provided the cDNA or gDNA that made up the material.

Authors' data handling: Estimates of nucleated cell counts were drawn from the amplification of reference gene primers. Clones were read by immunoSEQ multiplex PCR, and TCRdb kept only the in-frame ones, dropping some. V and J calls and clone size are those listed in that table; D and trimming were worked out from the DNA. The data contain fewer than 250,000 clones, around four fifths of them singletons. Losses at the gene ends were 5 bases for V and 4 bases for J; bases not matched to a gene: 4. The CDR3 runs 14 residues. CDR1 is SGHRS and CDR2 is YFSETQ in the germline V gene. The clonotype was recovered from a woman between 50 and 59 years old with active or convalescent COVID-19. The chain links TRBV5-1 to TRBJ2-2; 8 bases align to TRBD2. Sequencing was carried out using peripheral blood. The CDR3 DNA sequence: TGCGCCAGCAGACGGAGCGGGGGCACCGGGGAGCTGTTTTTT. This encodes CASRRSGGTGELFF.